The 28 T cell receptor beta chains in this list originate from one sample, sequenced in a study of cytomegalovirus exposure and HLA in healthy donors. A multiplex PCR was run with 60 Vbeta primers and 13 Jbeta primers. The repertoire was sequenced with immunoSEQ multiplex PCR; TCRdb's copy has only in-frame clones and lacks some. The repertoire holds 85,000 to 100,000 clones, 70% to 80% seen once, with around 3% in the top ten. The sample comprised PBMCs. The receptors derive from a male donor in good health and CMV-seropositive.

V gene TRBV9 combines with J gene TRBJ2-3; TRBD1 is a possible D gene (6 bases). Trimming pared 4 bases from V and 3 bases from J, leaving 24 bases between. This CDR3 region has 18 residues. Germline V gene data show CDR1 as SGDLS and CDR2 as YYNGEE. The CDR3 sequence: CASSTLPSTGLRTDTQYF. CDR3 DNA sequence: TGTGCCAGCAGCACACTGCCCTCGACAGGCCTACGAACAGATACGCAGTATTTT.

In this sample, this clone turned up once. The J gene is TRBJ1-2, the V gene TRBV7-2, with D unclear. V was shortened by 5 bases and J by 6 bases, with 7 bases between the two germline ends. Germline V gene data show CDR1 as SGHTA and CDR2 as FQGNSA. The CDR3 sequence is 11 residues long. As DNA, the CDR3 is TGTGCCAGCAGCGGCAGGAATGGCTACACCTTC. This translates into CASSGRNGYTF.

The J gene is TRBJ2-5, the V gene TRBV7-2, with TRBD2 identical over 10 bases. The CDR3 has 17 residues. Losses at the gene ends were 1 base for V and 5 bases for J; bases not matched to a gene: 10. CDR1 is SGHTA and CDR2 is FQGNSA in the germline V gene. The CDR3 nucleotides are TGTGCCAGCAGCTTAGGCGGGGGGCTAGCGGGGGTCGAGACCCAGTACTTC. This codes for CASSLGGGLAGVETQYF.

CDR3 sequence reads: CASSFWGEGTEAFF. DNA for the CDR3: TGCGCCAGCAGCTTTTGGGGGGAGGGCACTGAAGCTTTCTTT. The chain is built from TRBV5-1 and TRBJ1-1; perhaps TRBD1 as D (5 bases). The CDR3 length is 14 residues. Germline CDR1 and CDR2: SGHRS and YFSETQ. Trimming removed 2 bases at V and 4 bases at J, with 12 bases between.

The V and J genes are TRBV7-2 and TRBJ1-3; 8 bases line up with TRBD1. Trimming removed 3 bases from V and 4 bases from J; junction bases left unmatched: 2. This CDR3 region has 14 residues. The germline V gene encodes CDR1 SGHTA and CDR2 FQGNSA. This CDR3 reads CASSLTGAGNTIYF. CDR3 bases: TGTGCCAGCAGCTTGACAGGGGCCGGAAACACCATATATTTT.

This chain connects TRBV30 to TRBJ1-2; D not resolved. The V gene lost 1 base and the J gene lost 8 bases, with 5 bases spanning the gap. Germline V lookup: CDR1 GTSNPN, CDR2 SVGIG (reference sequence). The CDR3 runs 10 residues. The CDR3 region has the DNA TGTGCCTGGAGTGCTTCCGGCTACACCTTC. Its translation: CAWSASGYTF.

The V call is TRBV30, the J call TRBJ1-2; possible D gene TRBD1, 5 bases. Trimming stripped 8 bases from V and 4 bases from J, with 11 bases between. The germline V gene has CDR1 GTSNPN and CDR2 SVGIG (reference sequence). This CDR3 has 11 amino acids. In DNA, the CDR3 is TGTGCCCGGGACTCTGGCTATGGCTACACCTTC. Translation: CARDSGYGYTF.

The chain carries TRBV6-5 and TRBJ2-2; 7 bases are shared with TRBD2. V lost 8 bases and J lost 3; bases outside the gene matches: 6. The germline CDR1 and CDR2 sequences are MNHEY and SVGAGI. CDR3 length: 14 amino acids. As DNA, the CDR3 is TGTGCCAGCGGTGGGGGGGTCGACACCGGGGAGCTGTTTTTT. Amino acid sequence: CASGGGVDTGELFF.

For the CDR3, the DNA is TGTGCCAGTAGTTCCCGACAGGGAACTAATGAAAAACTGTTTTTT. As protein: CASSSRQGTNEKLFF. This chain links TRBV19 with TRBJ1-4; 7 bases match TRBD1. The germline gives CDR1 LNHDA, CDR2 SQIVND (reference sequence). CDR3 length equals 15 residues. The V segment lost 5 bases and the J segment 1 base; nucleotides outside the gene matches: 4.

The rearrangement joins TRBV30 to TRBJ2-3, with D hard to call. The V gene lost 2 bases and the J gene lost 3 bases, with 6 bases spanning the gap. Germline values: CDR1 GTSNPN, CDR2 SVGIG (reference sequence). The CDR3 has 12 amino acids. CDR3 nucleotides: TGTGCCTGGAGTTCCCAGACAGATACGCAGTATTTT. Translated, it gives CAWSSQTDTQYF.

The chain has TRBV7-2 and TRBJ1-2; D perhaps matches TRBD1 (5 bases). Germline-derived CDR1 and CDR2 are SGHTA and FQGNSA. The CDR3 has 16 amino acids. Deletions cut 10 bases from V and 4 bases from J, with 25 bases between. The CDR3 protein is CATFRRQHYTSYGYTF. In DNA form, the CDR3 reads TGTGCCACCTTTCGCCGACAGCACTATACGAGCTATGGCTACACCTTC.

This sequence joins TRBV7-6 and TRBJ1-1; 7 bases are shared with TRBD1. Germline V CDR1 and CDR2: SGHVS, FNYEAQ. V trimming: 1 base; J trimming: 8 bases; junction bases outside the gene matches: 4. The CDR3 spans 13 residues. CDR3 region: CASSLVDREEAFF. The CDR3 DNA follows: TGTGCCAGCAGCTTAGTTGACAGGGAGGAAGCTTTCTTT.

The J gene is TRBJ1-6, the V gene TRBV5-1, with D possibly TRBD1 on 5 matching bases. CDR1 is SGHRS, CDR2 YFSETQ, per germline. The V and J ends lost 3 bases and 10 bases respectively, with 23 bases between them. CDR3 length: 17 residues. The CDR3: CASSSQIPSTRGSPLHF. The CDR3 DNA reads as TGCGCCAGCAGCTCTCAAATTCCATCGACTAGGGGATCACCCCTCCACTTT.

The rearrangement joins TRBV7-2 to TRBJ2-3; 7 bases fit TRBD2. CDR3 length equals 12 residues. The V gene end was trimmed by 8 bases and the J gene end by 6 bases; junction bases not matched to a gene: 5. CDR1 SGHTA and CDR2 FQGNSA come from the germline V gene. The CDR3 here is CASEAGVDTQYF. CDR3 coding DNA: TGTGCCAGCGAGGCGGGGGTGGATACGCAGTATTTT. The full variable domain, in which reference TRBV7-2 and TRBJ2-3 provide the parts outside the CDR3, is GAGVSQSPSNKVTEKGKDVELRCDPISGHTALYWYRQSLGQGLEFLIYFQGNSAPDKSGLPSDRFSAERTGGSVSTLTIQRTQQEDSAVYLCASEAGVDTQYFGPGTRLTVL.

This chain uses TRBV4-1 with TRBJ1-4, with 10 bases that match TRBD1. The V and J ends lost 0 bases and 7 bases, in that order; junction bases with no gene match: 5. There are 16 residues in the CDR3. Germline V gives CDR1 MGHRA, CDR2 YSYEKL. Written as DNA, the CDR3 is TGCGCCAGCAGCCAAGAAAAGACAGGGGGCGGTGAAAAACTGTTTTTT. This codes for CASSQEKTGGGEKLFF.

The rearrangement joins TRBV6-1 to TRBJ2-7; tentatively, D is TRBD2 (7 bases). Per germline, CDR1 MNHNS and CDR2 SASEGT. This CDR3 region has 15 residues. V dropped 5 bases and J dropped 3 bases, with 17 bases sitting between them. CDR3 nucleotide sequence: TGTGCCAGCAGTCTCGAGGGGGGGCTGATCTACGAGCAGTACTTC. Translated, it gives CASSLEGGLIYEQYF.

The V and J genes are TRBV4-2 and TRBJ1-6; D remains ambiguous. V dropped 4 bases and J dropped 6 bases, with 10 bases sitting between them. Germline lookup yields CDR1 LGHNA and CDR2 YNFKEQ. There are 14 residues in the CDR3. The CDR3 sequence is CASSLSGSNSPLHF. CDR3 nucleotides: TGTGCCAGCAGCCTTTCAGGCAGTAATTCACCCCTCCACTTT.

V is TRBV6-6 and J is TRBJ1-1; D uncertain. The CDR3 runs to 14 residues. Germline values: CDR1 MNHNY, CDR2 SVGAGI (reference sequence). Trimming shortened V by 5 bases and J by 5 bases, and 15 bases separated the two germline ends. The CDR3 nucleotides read TGTGCCAGCAGTACACTGGAGGTAGGGACTGAAGCTTTCTTT. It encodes CASSTLEVGTEAFF.

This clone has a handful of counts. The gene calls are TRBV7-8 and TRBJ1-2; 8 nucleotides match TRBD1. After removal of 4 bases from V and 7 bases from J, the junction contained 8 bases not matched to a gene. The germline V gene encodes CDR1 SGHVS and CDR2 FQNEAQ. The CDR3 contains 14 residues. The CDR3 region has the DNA TGTGCCAGCAGCTCCCGAGGACAGGGCTTTGGCTACACCTTC. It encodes CASSSRGQGFGYTF.

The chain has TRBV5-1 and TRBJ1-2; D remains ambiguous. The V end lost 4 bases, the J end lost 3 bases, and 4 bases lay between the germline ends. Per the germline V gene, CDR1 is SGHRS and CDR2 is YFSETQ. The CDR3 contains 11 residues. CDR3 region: CASSEDYGYTF. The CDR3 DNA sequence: TGCGCCAGCAGCGAGGACTATGGCTACACCTTC. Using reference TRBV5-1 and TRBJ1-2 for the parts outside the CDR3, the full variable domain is KAGVTQTPRYLIKTRGQQVTLSCSPISGHRSVSWYQQTPGQGLQFLFEYFSETQRNKGNFPGRFSGRQFSNSRSEMNVSTLELGDSALYLCASSEDYGYTFGSGTRLTVV.

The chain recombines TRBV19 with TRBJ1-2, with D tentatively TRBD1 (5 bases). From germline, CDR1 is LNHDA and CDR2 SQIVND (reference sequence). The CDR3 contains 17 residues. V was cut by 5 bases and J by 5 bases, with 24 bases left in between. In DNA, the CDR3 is TGTGCCAGTAGTTTATCCCCGACTGACAGTACCGGGTATGGCTACACCTTC. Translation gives CASSLSPTDSTGYGYTF.

CDR3 sequence (DNA): TGTGCCAGCAGTTACCAAGGACAGGGTGAAAAACTGTTTTTT. Translation: CASSYQGQGEKLFF. The J gene is TRBJ1-4, the V gene TRBV6-6; TRBD1 matches at 8 bases. The germline gives CDR1 MNHNY, CDR2 SVGAGI (reference sequence). This CDR3 has 14 amino acids. Trimming took 2 bases from V and 7 from J; bases not matched to a gene: 3.

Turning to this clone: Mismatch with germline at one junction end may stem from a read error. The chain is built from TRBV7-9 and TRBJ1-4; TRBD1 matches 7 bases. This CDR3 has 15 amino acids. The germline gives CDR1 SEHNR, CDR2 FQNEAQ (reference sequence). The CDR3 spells CSSSPGQAVNEKLFF. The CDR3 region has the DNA TGTTCCAGCAGCCCAGGACAGGCTGTAAATGAAAAACTGTTTTTT.

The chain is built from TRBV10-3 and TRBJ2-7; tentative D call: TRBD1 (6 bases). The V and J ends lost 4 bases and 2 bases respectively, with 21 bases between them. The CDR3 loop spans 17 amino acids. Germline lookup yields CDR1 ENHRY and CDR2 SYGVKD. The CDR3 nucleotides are TGTGCCATCAGTGCCTCTTCCGGTAGGACAGTAACCTACGAGCAGTACTTC. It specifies CAISASSGRTVTYEQYF.

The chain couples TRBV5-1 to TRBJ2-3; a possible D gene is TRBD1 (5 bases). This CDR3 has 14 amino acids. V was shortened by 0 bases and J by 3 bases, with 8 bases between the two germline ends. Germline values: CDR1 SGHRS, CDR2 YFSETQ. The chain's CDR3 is CASSLEQVTDTQYF. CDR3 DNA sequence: TGCGCCAGCAGCTTGGAACAGGTAACAGATACGCAGTATTTT. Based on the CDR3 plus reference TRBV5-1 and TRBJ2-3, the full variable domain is KAGVTQTPRYLIKTRGQQVTLSCSPISGHRSVSWYQQTPGQGLQFLFEYFSETQRNKGNFPGRFSGRQFSNSRSEMNVSTLELGDSALYLCASSLEQVTDTQYFGPGTRLTVL.

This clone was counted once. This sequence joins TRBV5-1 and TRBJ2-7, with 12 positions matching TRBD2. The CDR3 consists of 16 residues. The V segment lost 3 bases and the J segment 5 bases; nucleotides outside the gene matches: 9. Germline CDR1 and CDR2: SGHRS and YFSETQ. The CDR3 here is CASSWTLAGGQDEQYF. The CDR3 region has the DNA TGCGCCAGCAGCTGGACGCTAGCGGGGGGGCAGGACGAGCAGTACTTC.

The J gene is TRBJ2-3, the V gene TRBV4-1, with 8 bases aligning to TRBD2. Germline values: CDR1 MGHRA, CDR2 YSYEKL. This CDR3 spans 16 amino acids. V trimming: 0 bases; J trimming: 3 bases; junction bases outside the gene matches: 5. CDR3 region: CASSQDPGTRTDTQYF. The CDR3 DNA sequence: TGCGCCAGCAGCCAAGATCCCGGGACTAGAACAGATACGCAGTATTTT.

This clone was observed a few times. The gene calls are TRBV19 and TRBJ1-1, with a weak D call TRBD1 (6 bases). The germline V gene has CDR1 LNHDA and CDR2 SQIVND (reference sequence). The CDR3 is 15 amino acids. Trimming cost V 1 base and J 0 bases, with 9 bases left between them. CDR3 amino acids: CASSIGHRVNTEAFF. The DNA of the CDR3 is TGTGCCAGTAGTATAGGGCACAGGGTGAACACTGAAGCTTTCTTT. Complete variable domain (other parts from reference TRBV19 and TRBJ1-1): DGGITQSPKYLFRKEGQNVTLSCEQNLNHDAMYWYRQDPGQGLRLIYYSQIVNDFQKGDIAEGYSVSREKKESFPLTVTSAQKNPTAFYLCASSIGHRVNTEAFFGQGTRLTVV.